This T cell receptor (beta chain) was sequenced in a study of OX40 agonist ivuxolimab in advanced cancers. Study-wide background: Patients were infused with ivuxolimab every 2 weeks at 0.01 to 10 mg/kg.

As concerns this clone: Its antigen is unknown.

Between the trimmed V and J ends, which lost 0 bases and 2 bases, there was a span of 8 bases. This CDR3 is 15 amino acids long. Germline values: CDR1 LNHNV, CDR2 YYDKDF (reference sequence). Study observations and caveats: No antigen was identified for the clonally expanded peripheral T cells. Part of the nonresponder group also had normalized T-cell clonal expansion that was low. Expanded clones belonging to CD8+ T cells outnumbered, on average, those of CD4+.

The table came from immunoSEQ multiplex PCR; TCRdb's copy has only in-frame clones and leaves some out. The sample has approximately 50,000 clones; about 83% are singletons. This sequence was found in an adult with an advanced solid tumor such as melanoma, head and neck, liver or kidney cancer. The specimen comprised CD4+ or CD8+ T cells sorted from blood, sampled in a trial of the OX40 agonist ivuxolimab. This chain joins TRBV15 and TRBJ1-5; D is undetermined. CDR3 protein: CATSRDGQRNQPQHF. The CDR3 nucleotides are TGTGCCACCAGCAGAGATGGGCAGCGCAATCAGCCCCAGCATTTT.